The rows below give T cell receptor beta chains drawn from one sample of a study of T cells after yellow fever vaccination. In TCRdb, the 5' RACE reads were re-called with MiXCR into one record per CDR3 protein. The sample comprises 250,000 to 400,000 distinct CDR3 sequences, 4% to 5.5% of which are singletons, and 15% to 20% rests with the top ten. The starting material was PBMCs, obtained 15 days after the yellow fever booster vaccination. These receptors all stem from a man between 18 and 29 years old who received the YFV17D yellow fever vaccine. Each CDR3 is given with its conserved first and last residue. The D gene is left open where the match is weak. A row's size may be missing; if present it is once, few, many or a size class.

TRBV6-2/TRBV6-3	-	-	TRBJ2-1	CASSPGTTQFF	TGTGCCAGCAGTCCCGGGACGACGCAGTTCTTC
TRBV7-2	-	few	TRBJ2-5	CASSPTVDSRAGETQYF	TGTGCCAGCAGCCCGACTGTGGACTCGCGGGCGGGGGAGACCCAGTACTTC
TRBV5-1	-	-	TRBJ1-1	CASSLEGGGRNTEAFF	TGCGCCAGCAGCTTGGAGGGTGGGGGGCGGAACACTGAAGCTTTCTTT
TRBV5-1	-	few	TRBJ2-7	CASRQGGYEQYF	TGCGCCAGCAGACAGGGTGGGTACGAGCAGTACTTC
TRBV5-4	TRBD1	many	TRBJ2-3	CASSLAGTGMADTQYF	TGTGCCAGCAGCCTCGCCGGGACAGGGATGGCAGATACGCAGTATTTT
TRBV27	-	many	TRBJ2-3	CASSLNLPGADTQYF	TGTGCCAGCAGTTTAAATCTCCCGGGCGCAGATACGCAGTATTTT
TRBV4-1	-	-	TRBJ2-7	CASSLTPPGVSYEQYF	TGCGCCAGCAGCCTAACGCCCCCGGGGGTTTCCTACGAGCAGTACTTC
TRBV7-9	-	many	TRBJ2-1	CASSLAVTVYNEQFF	TGTGCCAGCAGCTTAGCGGTGACAGTTTACAATGAGCAGTTCTTC
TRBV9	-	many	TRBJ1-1	CASSVAAMNTEAFF	TGTGCCAGCAGCGTAGCTGCTATGAACACTGAAGCTTTCTTT
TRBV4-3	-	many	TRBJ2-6	CASSQGTGANVLTF	TGCGCCAGCAGCCAAGGGACTGGGGCCAACGTCCTGACTTTC
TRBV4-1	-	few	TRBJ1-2	CASSQISGSGYTF	TGCGCCAGCAGCCAAATTTCGGGAAGTGGCTACACCTTC
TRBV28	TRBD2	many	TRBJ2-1	CASSSGLAGGQNEQFF	TGTGCCAGCAGTTCCGGACTAGCGGGGGGGCAAAATGAGCAGTTCTTC
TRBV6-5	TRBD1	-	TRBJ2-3	CASSYSVDRATDTQYF	TGTGCCAGCAGTTACTCTGTGGACAGGGCCACAGATACGCAGTATTTT
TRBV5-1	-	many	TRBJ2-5	CASSLAPGGEETQYF	TGCGCCAGCAGCTTGGCCCCCGGAGGGGAAGAGACCCAGTACTTC
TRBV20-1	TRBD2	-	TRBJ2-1	CSARPSGSYNEQFF	TGCAGTGCTAGGCCTAGCGGTTCCTACAATGAGCAGTTCTTC
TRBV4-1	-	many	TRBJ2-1	CASSQVNIVSYNEQFF	TGCGCCAGCAGCCAGGTAAACATCGTCTCCTACAATGAGCAGTTCTTC
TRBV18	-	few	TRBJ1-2	CASSPDRSGYLGYTF	TGTGCCAGCTCACCGGACAGATCGGGGTACTTGGGCTACACCTTC
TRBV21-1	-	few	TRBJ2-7	CASTTRAAGCNEQYF	TGTGCCAGCACCACCCGAGCGGCAGGGTGCAACGAGCAGTACTTC
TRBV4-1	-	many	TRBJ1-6	CASSQTGPGTPVNSPLHF	TGCGCCAGCAGCCAAACGGGGCCCGGGACACCCGTTAATTCACCCCTCCACTTT
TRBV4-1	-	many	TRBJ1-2	CASSQEAATRRGYTF	TGCGCCAGCAGCCAAGAGGCGGCCACCCGCCGGGGCTACACCTTC
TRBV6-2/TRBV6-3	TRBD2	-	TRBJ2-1	CASSSPVAGGDYNEQFF	TGTGCCAGCAGTTCCCCCGTAGCGGGGGGAGACTACAATGAGCAGTTCTTC
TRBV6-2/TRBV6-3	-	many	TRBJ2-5	CASREGGPKTQYF	TGTGCCAGCAGAGAAGGGGGGCCGAAGACCCAGTACTTC
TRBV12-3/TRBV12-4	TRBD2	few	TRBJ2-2	CASIILAGGPTGELFF	TGTGCCAGCATTATACTAGCGGGGGGGCCCACCGGGGAGCTGTTTTTT
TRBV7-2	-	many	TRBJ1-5	CASSSGRTSNQPQHF	TGTGCCAGCAGCTCGGGGAGGACGAGCAATCAGCCCCAGCATTTT
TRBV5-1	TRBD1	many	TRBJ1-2	CASSLAGQGDYGYTF	TGCGCCAGCAGCTTGGCGGGACAGGGGGACTATGGCTACACCTTC
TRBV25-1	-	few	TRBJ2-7	CASSGIRDEQYF	TGTGCCAGCAGTGGGATTCGGGACGAGCAGTACTTC
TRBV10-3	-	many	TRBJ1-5	CAISVEGGQPQHF	TGTGCCATCAGTGTAGAGGGAGGTCAGCCCCAGCATTTT
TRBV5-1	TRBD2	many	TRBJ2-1	CASSLFEAGGHNEQFF	TGCGCCAGCAGCTTGTTCGAAGCGGGGGGACACAATGAGCAGTTCTTC
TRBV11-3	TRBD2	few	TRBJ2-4	CASSPSAGVGAKNIQYF	TGTGCCAGCAGCCCGTCGGCGGGGGTCGGGGCCAAAAACATTCAGTACTTC
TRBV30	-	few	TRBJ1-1	CACAWSGTLTEAFF	TGTGCCTGCGCCTGGTCCGGGACCCTCACTGAAGCTTTCTTT
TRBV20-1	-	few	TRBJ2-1	CSALTMADEQFF	TGCAGTGCTCTGACTATGGCTGATGAGCAGTTCTTC
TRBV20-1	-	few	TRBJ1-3	CSALGVSGNTIYF	TGCAGTGCTTTGGGGGTCTCTGGAAACACCATATATTTT
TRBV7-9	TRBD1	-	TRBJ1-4	CASSFRSQGDSRKLFF	TGTGCCAGCAGCTTCCGTTCCCAGGGGGACAGCAGAAAACTGTTTTTT
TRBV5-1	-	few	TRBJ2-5	CASSLASLGPQETQYF	TGCGCCAGCAGCTTGGCCAGCTTAGGCCCGCAAGAGACCCAGTACTTC
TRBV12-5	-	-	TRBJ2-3	CASGLSTGLTVTQYF	TGTGCTAGTGGTTTGTCAACAGGGCTTACAGTTACGCAGTATTTT
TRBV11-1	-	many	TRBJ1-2	CASSLGWTNYGYTF	TGTGCCAGCAGCTTGGGGTGGACTAACTATGGCTACACCTTC
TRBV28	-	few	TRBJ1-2	CASEGNYGYTF	TGTGCCAGCGAAGGGAACTATGGCTACACCTTC
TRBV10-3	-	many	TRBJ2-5	CAISSLTGLPSETQYF	TGTGCCATCAGTTCCCTCACGGGACTCCCGTCAGAGACCCAGTACTTC
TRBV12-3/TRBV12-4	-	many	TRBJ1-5	CASSSGLGAQPQHF	TGTGCCAGCAGTTCCGGTTTGGGGGCACAGCCCCAGCATTTT
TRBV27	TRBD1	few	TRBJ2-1	CASSLFGQGNEQFF	TGTGCCAGCAGTTTATTTGGACAGGGAAATGAGCAGTTCTTC